This TCR beta chain was captured by sequencing in a study of shared clonotypes between healthy human individuals. The study ran the assay at deep level. Around 30,000 T cell genomes (about 0.2 ug DNA) went into each sorted-subset replicate. Some clones are missing from TCRdb's copy, which holds only in-frame ones; the method was immunoSEQ multiplex PCR. The sample has 2 million to 2.5 million clones, around 95% seen once. Trimming removed 4 bases from V and 4 bases from J; junction bases left unmatched: 6. Looked up from germline, CDR1 is SGHTA and CDR2 is FQGNSA. There are 14 residues in the CDR3. Among the donors, all were Caucasian adults who lived in Nashville, Tennessee.

This clonotype was obtained from a man between 18 and 35 years old in good health. Material: naive CD4+ T cells sorted from blood. Subset denoted: CD45RA+ positively selected. V and J are TRBV7-2 and TRBJ1-2; 7 bases fit TRBD1. CDR3 residues: CASSSSTGVYGYTF. In DNA form, the CDR3 reads TGTGCCAGCAGCTCCTCAACAGGGGTCTATGGCTACACCTTC.